The clone carrying this T cell receptor (beta chain) was counted ten times or more. Its antigen is not identified. The sample is drawn from a study of metastatic and nonmetastatic thyroid tumors. V shed 6 bases, J shed 2 bases, and the junction held 8 bases outside the gene matches. This CDR3 has 16 residues. Germline V lookup: CDR1 SGHVS, CDR2 FNYEAQ. Study-wide points: TCR beta diversity was reportedly significantly higher in malignant thyroid tumors than benign nodules, in blood and tumor.

Before thyroid surgery, none of the patients had received any treatment. TCRdb re-called the PCR reads via MiXCR. The sample consists of approximately 39,000 clones, under 25% of them appearing once. This clonotype was obtained from a female donor with papillary thyroid cancer or a benign thyroid nodule (not recorded which). Some clones in this sample may be carry-over from other donors' samples. Specimen: blood. The chain employs TRBV7-6 and TRBJ2-2; TRBD1 agrees at 8 bases. CDR3 DNA: TGTGCCAGCAGTCCCGGGACAGGAATAAACACCGGGGAGCTGTTTTTT. It codes for CASSPGTGINTGELFF.